This TCR beta chain originates from a study of cytomegalovirus exposure and HLA in healthy donors. Comment on this clone: What it binds is not known.

PCR primers comprised 60 Vbeta and 13 Jbeta primers. Produced via immunoSEQ multiplex PCR; TCRdb's table is partial and in-frame only. The data hold some 120,000 clones, with over 60% observed a single time. CDR1 KGHSH and CDR2 LQKENI come from the germline V gene. Trimming removed 3 bases from V and 3 bases from J, with 8 bases in between. The CDR3 consists of 13 residues. Overall study findings and caveats: TCR beta chain V- and J-gene trimming was linked, in a later analysis, to a missense variant in DCLRE1C. Later on, an analysis found that several of the most significant clusters appeared to be linked to common viral pathogens, which included parvovirus B19. In a later analysis, the majority of CMV-associated beta chains seemingly showed HLA restriction.

The TCR comes from a human donor in good health. Input material: PBMCs. The V and J genes are TRBV18 and TRBJ1-1, with unresolved D. The CDR3 DNA sequence: TGTGCCAGCTCACCGGGCGGGGACACTGAAGCTTTCTTT. This gives the protein CASSPGGDTEAFF.